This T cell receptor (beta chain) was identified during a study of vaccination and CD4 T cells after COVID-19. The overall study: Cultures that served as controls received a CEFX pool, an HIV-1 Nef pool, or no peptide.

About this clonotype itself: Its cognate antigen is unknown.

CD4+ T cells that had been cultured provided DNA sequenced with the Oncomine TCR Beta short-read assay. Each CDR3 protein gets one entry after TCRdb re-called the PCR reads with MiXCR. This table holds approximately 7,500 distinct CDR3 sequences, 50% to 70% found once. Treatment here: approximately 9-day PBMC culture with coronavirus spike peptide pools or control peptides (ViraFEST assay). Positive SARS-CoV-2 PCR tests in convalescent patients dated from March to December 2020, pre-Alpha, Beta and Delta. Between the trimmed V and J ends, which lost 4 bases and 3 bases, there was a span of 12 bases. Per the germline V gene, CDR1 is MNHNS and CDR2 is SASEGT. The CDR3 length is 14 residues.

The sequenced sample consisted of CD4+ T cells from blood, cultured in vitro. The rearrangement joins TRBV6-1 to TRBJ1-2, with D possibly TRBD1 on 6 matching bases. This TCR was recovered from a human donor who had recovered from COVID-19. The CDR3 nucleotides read TGTGCCAGCAGTGGATCCTACAGGGACTATGGCTACACCTTC. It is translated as CASSGSYRDYGYTF.